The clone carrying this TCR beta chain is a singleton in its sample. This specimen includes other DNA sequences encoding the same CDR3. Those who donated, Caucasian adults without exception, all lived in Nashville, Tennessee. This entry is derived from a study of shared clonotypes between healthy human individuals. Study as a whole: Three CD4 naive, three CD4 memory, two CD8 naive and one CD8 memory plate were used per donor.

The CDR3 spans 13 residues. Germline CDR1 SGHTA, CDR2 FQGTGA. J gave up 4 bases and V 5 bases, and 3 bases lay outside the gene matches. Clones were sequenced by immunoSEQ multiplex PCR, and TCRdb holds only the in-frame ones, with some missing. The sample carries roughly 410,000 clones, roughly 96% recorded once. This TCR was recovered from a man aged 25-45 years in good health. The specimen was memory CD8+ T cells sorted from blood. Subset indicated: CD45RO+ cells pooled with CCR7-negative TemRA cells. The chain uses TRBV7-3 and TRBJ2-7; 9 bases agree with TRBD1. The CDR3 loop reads CASSPGQGYEQYF. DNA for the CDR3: TGTGCCAGCAGCCCAGGACAGGGGTACGAGCAGTACTTC.